Below, one T cell receptor beta chain is given with its context. No antigen is known for it. This sample was taken from a study of siplizumab effects on memory and regulatory T cells. Study observations and caveats: Only a minority of proliferating CD4+ or CD8+ clones had an assignable naive or memory phenotype, with roughly 75-96% lacking one. Naive T cells looked more diverse than memory cells and looked like major alloresponse contributors.

Sequencing used immunoSEQ multiplex PCR; TCRdb keeps in-frame clones, though not all of them. The repertoire has over 60,000 clones, about 90% of them found once; the top ten carry roughly 28%. The CDR3 covers 13 residues. Germline CDR1 and CDR2: SGDLS and YYNGEE. Trimming stripped 1 base from V and 9 bases from J, with 11 bases between. The sample comprised CD8+ T cells sorted from blood. The receptor was derived from a human donor in good health. The J gene is TRBJ2-1, the V gene TRBV9, with D perhaps TRBD1 or TRBD2 (5 bases each). The DNA for the CDR3 is TGTGCCAGCAGCGTAATTTCAGGGAGTGAGCAGTTCTTC. Translated: CASSVISGSEQFF.